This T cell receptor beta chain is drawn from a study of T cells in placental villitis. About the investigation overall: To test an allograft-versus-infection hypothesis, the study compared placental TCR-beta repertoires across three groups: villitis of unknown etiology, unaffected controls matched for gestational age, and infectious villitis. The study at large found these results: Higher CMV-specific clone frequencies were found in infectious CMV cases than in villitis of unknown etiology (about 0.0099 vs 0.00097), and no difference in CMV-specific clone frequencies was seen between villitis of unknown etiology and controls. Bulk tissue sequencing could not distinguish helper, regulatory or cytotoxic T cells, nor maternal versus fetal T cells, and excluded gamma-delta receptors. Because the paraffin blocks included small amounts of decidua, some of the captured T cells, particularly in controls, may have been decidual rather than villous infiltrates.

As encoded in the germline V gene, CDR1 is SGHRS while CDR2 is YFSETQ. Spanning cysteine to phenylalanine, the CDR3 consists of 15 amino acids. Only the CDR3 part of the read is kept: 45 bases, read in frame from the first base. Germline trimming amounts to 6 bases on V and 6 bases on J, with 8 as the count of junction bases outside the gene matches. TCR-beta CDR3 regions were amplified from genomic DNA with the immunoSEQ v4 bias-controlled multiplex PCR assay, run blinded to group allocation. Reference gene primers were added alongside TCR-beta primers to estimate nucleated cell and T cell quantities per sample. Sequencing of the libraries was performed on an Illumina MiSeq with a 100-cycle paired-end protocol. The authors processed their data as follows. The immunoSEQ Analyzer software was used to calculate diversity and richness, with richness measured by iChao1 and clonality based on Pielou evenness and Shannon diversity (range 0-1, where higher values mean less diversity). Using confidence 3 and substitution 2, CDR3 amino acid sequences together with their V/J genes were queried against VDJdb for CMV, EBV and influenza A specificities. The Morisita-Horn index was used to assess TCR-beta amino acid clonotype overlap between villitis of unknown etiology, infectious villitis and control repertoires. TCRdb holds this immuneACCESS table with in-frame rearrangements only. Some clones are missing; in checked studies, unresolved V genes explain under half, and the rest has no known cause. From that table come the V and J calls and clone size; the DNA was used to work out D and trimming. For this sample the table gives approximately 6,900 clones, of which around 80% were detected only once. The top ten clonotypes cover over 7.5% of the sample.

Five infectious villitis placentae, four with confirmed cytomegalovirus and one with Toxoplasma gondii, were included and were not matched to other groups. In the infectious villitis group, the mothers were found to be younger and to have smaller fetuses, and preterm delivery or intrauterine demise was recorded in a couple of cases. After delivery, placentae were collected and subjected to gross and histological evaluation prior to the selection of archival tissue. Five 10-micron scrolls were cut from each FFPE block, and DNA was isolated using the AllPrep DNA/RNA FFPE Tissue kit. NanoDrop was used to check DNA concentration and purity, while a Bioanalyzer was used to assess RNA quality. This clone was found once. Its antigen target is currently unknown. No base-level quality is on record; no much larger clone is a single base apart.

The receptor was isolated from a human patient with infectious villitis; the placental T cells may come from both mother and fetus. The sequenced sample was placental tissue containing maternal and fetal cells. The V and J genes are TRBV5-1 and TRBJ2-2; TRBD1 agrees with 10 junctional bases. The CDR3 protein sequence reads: CASTSGTGAAGELFF. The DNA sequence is TGCGCCAGCACCTCCGGGACAGGGGCGGCCGGGGAGCTGTTTTTT.